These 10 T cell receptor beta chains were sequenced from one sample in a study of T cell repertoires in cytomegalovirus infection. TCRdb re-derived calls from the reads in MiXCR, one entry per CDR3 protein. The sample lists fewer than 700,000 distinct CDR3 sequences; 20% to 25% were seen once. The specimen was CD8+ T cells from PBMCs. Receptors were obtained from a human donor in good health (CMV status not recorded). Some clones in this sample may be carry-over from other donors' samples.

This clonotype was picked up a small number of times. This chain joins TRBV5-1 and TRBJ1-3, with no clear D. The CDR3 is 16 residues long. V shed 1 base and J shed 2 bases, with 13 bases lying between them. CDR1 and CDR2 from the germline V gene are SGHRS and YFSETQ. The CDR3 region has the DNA TGCGCCAGCAGCTTGAGAGTCGGACTCACTGGAAACACCATATATTTT. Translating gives CASSLRVGLTGNTIYF.

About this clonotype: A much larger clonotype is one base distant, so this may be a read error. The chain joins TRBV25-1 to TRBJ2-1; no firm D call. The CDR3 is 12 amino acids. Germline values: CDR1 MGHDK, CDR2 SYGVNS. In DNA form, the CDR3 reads TGTGCCAGCATGGGGTCCTACAATAAGCAGTTCTTC. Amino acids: CASMGSYNKQFF.

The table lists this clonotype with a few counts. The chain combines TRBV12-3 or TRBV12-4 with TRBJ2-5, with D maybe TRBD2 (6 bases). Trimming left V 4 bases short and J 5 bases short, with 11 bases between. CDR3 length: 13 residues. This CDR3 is CASSSGRPETQYF. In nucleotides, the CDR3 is TGTGCCAGCAGTTCGGGGAGGCCGGAGACCCAGTACTTC.

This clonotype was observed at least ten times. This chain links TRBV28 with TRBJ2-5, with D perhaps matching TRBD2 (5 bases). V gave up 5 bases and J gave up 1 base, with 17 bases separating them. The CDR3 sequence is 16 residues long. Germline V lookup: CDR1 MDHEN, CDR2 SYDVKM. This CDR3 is CASSSEGRVIQETQYF. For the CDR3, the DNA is TGTGCCAGCAGTAGTGAAGGGCGGGTTATCCAAGAGACCCAGTACTTC.

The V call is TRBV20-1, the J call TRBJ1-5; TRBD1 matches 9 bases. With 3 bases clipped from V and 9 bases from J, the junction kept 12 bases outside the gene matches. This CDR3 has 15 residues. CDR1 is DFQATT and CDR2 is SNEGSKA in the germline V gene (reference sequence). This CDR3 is CSASLQGAQSVPQHF. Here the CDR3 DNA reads TGCAGTGCTAGTTTACAGGGGGCGCAAAGTGTGCCCCAGCATTTT.

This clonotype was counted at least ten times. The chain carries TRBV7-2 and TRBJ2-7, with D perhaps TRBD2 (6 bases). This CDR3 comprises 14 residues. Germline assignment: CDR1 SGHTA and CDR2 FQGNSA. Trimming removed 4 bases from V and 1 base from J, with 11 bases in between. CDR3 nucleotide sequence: TGTGCCAGCAGCTGGGACTTAAGATCCTACGAGCAGTACGTC. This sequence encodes CASSWDLRSYEQYV.

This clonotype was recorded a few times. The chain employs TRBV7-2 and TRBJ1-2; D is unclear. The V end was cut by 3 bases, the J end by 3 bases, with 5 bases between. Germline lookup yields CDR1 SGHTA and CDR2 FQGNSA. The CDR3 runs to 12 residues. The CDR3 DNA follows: TGTGCCAGCAGCTTCGATCACTATGGCTACACCTTC. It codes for CASSFDHYGYTF. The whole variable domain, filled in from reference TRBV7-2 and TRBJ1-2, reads GAGVSQSPSNKVTEKGKDVELRCDPISGHTALYWYRQSLGQGLEFLIYFQGNSAPDKSGLPSDRFSAERTGGSVSTLTIQRTQQEDSAVYLCASSFDHYGYTFGSGTRLTVV.

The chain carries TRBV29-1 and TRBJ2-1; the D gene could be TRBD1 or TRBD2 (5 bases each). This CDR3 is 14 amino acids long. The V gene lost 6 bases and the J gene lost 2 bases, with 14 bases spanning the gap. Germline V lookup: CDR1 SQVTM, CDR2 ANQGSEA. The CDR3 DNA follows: TGCAGCGTCCTCCGGGACGGAGCCTACAATGAGCAGTTCTTC. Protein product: CSVLRDGAYNEQFF.

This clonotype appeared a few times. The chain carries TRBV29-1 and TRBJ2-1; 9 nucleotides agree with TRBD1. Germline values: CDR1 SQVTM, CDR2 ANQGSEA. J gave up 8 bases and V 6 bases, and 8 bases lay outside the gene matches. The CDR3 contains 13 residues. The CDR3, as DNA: TGCAGCGTAGACGACAGGGGGAAACATGAGCAGTTCTTC. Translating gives CSVDDRGKHEQFF.

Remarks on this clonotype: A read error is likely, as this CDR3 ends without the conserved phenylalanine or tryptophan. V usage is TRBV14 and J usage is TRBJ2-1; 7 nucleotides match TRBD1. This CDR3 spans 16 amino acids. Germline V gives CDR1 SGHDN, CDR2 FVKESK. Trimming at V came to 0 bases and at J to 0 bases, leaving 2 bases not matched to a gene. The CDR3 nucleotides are TGTGCCAGCAGCCAAGATAACAGGGGCTCCTACAATGAGCAGTTCATC. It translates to CASSQDNRGSYNEQFI.